One and the same sample provided the 20 T cell receptor beta chains below, sequenced in a study of blood T cell repertoires in COVID-19. Data came from immunoSEQ multiplex PCR; TCRdb stores just in-frame clones and leaves some out. Altogether some 300,000 clones are present, about nine tenths being singletons, with the ten largest covering less than 3.5%. The sample was PBMCs or T cells enriched from blood (not recorded which). The receptors were gathered from a woman aged 50 to 60 who had been exposed to COVID-19.

The rearrangement joins TRBV28 to TRBJ1-6; possibly TRBD1 for D (6 bases). The CDR3 spans 14 residues. Looked up from germline, CDR1 is MDHEN and CDR2 is SYDVKM. V was pared by 3 bases and J by 4 bases, with 7 bases between. The DNA of the CDR3 is TGTGCCAGCAGTTTTGGGACATATAATTCACCCCTCCACTTT. Protein: CASSFGTYNSPLHF.

The CDR3 DNA reads as TGTGCCAGCAGCTTGGGACAGGGAGAAACCAGCTATGGCTACACCTTC. Translated, it gives CASSLGQGETSYGYTF. The V call is TRBV5-4, the J call TRBJ1-2; TRBD1 aligns across 7 bases. CDR3 length: 16 amino acids. The V gene end was trimmed by 0 bases and the J gene end by 4 bases; junction bases not matched to a gene: 9. Per germline, CDR1 SGHNT and CDR2 YYREEE (reference sequence).

V usage is TRBV28 and J usage is TRBJ1-4; D is unresolved. V lost 3 bases, J lost 0 bases, and 11 bases lay in between. CDR3 length equals 16 residues. In germline, CDR1 is MDHEN, CDR2 SYDVKM. DNA for the CDR3: TGTGCCAGCAGTTTCGACAAGGTAGCAACTAATGAAAAACTGTTTTTT. Translation gives CASSFDKVATNEKLFF.

V is TRBV6-5 and J is TRBJ2-5; possibly TRBD1 for D (6 bases). V was pared by 6 bases and J by 2 bases, with 13 bases between. Germline lookup yields CDR1 MNHEY and CDR2 SVGAGI. The CDR3 spans 14 residues. The CDR3 loop reads CASRISGTQETQYF. The CDR3 region has the DNA TGTGCCAGCAGAATTTCCGGGACACAAGAGACCCAGTACTTC.

The chain carries TRBV5-8 and TRBJ2-2; D is ambiguous. V dropped 3 bases and J dropped 1 base, with 7 bases sitting between them. CDR3 length equals 14 residues. Germline V CDR1 and CDR2: SGHTS, YDEGEE. CDR3 DNA sequence: TGTGCCAGCAGCTCTACAGTGAACACCGGGGAGCTGTTTTTT. Translating gives CASSSTVNTGELFF.

The rearrangement links TRBV27 to TRBJ1-2; unclear D gene. The V end lost 4 bases, the J end lost 4 bases, and 19 bases lay between the germline ends. This CDR3 region has 16 residues. CDR1 is MNHEY, CDR2 SMNVEV, per germline (reference sequence). The CDR3 sequence: CASSSKTRTAGYGYTF. The CDR3 coding sequence is TGTGCCAGCAGTTCGAAAACACGGACTGCCGGCTATGGCTACACCTTC.

The chain joins TRBV5-8 to TRBJ2-7; a possible D gene is TRBD2 (6 bases). Germline V gives CDR1 SGHTS, CDR2 YDEGEE. This CDR3 is built from 14 residues. Trimming left V 3 bases short and J 5 bases short, with 15 bases between. The CDR3 nucleotides are TGTGCCAGCAGCTACCGTTCGGGGGACCACGAGCAGTACTTC. Its protein is CASSYRSGDHEQYF. Full variable domain (rest looked up from reference TRBV5-8 and TRBJ2-7): EAGVTQSPTHLIKTRGQQATLRCSPISGHTSVYWYQQALGLGLQFLLWYDEGEERNRGNFPPRFSGRQFPNYSSELNVNALELEDSALYLCASSYRSGDHEQYFGPGTRLTVT.

J is TRBJ2-3 and V is TRBV5-1; no definite D call. Trimming stripped 4 bases from V and 3 bases from J, with 9 bases between. This CDR3 spans 13 amino acids. The germline V gene has CDR1 SGHRS and CDR2 YFSETQ. Here the CDR3 DNA reads TGCGCCAGCAGCCTTCTCGGGACAGATACGCAGTATTTT. Encoded protein: CASSLLGTDTQYF.

J is TRBJ2-7 and V is TRBV25-1; 10 nucleotides line up with TRBD1. Per germline, CDR1 MGHDK and CDR2 SYGVNS. The CDR3 has 13 amino acids. V was pared by 2 bases and J by 6 bases, with 1 base of the junction left unmatched. DNA for the CDR3: TGTGCCAGCAGTGAAGGGACAGGGGCCGAGCAGTACTTC. Protein sequence: CASSEGTGAEQYF.

The chain carries TRBV28 and TRBJ2-3; tentative D call: TRBD1 (5 bases). The V end lost 3 bases, the J end lost 2 bases, and 12 bases lay between the germline ends. The germline V gene encodes CDR1 MDHEN and CDR2 SYDVKM. The CDR3 extends over 15 amino acids. The CDR3 DNA reads TGTGCCAGCAGTTTTCTGCAGGGAACCACAGATACGCAGTATTTT. It codes for CASSFLQGTTDTQYF.

The chain's CDR3 is CASSIGTGSPSYNEQFF. The DNA for the CDR3 is TGTGCCAGTAGTATCGGGACAGGTTCCCCTTCCTACAATGAGCAGTTCTTC. The chain joins TRBV19 to TRBJ2-1, with 8 bases lining up with TRBD1. Trimming took 3 bases from V and 1 from J; bases not matched to a gene: 8. The germline V gene has CDR1 LNHDA and CDR2 SQIVND (reference sequence). The CDR3 is 17 residues long.

The chain is built from TRBV7-9 and TRBJ2-5, with 7 bases lining up with TRBD1. The germline V gene encodes CDR1 SEHNR and CDR2 FQNEAQ (reference sequence). V was clipped by 5 bases and J by 5 bases; unmatched bases: 8. The CDR3 runs to 14 residues. CDR3 coding DNA: TGTGCCAGCAGCAGAGGACAGGTTCCGGAGACCCAGTACTTC. Amino acid sequence: CASSRGQVPETQYF.

Only a few counts were recorded for this clone. The CDR3 DNA sequence: TGTGCCAGCAGCCGAAGGGGGCCCTACTCTGGAAACACCATATATTTT. The encoded protein is CASSRRGPYSGNTIYF. The chain employs TRBV21-1 and TRBJ1-3; TRBD1 is the table's D call, not checked against the DNA. TRBV21-1 is tagged as a pseudogene. The length of the CDR3 is 16 residues.

The chain uses TRBV6-5 and TRBJ1-2; TRBD1 matches 8 bases. In germline, CDR1 is MNHEY, CDR2 SVGAGI. This CDR3 has 15 residues. With 6 bases clipped from V and 4 bases from J, the junction kept 10 bases outside the gene matches. The chain's CDR3 is CASRRRDRSLYGYTF. For the CDR3, the DNA is TGTGCCAGCAGACGCCGGGACAGGTCCCTCTATGGCTACACCTTC.

This clone has just one count. V usage is TRBV29-1 and J usage is TRBJ1-2; 7 bases match TRBD1. Germline V gene lookup returns CDR1 SQVTM and CDR2 ANQGSEA. Germline trimming cut 3 bases from V and 8 bases from J; bases unmatched to any gene: 15. The CDR3 is 15 residues long. CDR3 amino acids: CSVDPKGLTGHGYTF. The CDR3 DNA follows: TGCAGCGTTGACCCTAAGGGCTTGACAGGGCACGGCTACACCTTC. Drawing the rest from reference TRBV29-1 and TRBJ1-2, the complete variable domain is SAVISQKPSRDICQRGTSLTIQCQVDSQVTMMFWYRQQPGQSLTLIATANQGSEATYESGFVIDKFPISRPNLTFSTLTVSNMSPEDSSIYLCSVDPKGLTGHGYTFGSGTRLTVV.

The V and J genes are TRBV27 and TRBJ1-2; 7 positions agree with TRBD1. Germline values: CDR1 MNHEY, CDR2 SMNVEV (reference sequence). The J segment lost 10 bases and the V segment lost 6 bases, leaving 17 bases of the junction unmatched. This CDR3 comprises 15 residues. This chain's CDR3 is CASRTLTSTGNNYTF. In DNA form, the CDR3 reads TGTGCCAGCAGAACCCTTACTTCGACAGGGAATAACTACACCTTC.

The chain combines TRBV3-1 (or the pseudogene TRBV3-2) with TRBJ1-1; D ambiguous. The CDR3 sequence is 14 residues long. Per the germline V gene, CDR1 is LGHDT and CDR2 is YNNKEL (reference sequence). V was clipped by 4 bases and J by 1 base, with 10 bases between them. The CDR3, as DNA: TGTGCCAGCAGCCGCCGGGATGAGAACACTGAAGCTTTCTTT. It specifies CASSRRDENTEAFF.

V usage is TRBV5-4 and J usage is TRBJ2-3, with TRBD2 matching over 8 bases. J lost 6 bases, V lost 10 bases, and 10 bases had no gene match. This CDR3 has 13 amino acids. Germline loops: CDR1 SGHNT, CDR2 YYREEE (reference sequence). The CDR3 here is CAYSRAGGDTQYF. The CDR3 region has the DNA TGTGCCTACTCGCGGGCGGGGGGCGATACGCAGTATTTT.

V and J are TRBV4-1 and TRBJ1-1; 8 bases fit TRBD1. Germline lookup yields CDR1 MGHRA and CDR2 YSYEKL. CDR3 length equals 15 residues. The V and J ends lost 4 bases and 1 base, in that order; junction bases with no gene match: 5. The CDR3 DNA reads TGCGCCAGCAGCCCGACAGGGGTTAAGAACACTGAAGCTTTCTTT. Protein sequence: CASSPTGVKNTEAFF.

The V call is TRBV18, the J call TRBJ2-7; D is perhaps TRBD2 (5 bases). The CDR3 totals 12 residues. Germline V gives CDR1 KGHSH, CDR2 LQKENI. V lost 8 bases, J lost 2 bases, and 10 bases lay in between. The CDR3, as DNA: TGTGCCAGCCGGACTGAGACCTACGAGCAGTACTTC. Translated: CASRTETYEQYF.